This note documents a single TCR beta chain sequence. Sequencing used immunoSEQ multiplex PCR; TCRdb keeps in-frame clones, though not all of them. This sample has roughly 570,000 clones, with about 98% found just once. It was CD45RO-negative cells, positively selected for CCR7, that made up naive CD8 cells, with terminally differentiated effector memory CD45RA+ cells excluded. Everyone who donated was a Caucasian adult who lived in Nashville, Tennessee. V was pared by 1 base and J by 3 bases, with 12 bases of the junction left unmatched. Per germline, CDR1 KGHSH and CDR2 LQKENI. This CDR3 is 19 amino acids long. These data come from a study of shared clonotypes between healthy human individuals.

Sequencing was performed on naive CD8+ T cells sorted from blood. The rearrangement links TRBV18 to TRBJ1-3, with 10 positions matching TRBD1. The sequence was collected from a man aged 25-45 years in good health. CDR3 DNA: TGTGCCAGCTCACCACGTCCCGGGACAGGGGAAAGTAATGGAAACACCATATATTTT. Translating it yields CASSPRPGTGESNGNTIYF.